The 5 T cell receptor beta chains below come from one sample, sequenced in a study of TIL therapy for anti-PD-1-resistant metastatic lung cancer (dated by TCRdb to 2020 to 2023). Using bias-controlled multiplex PCR with the immunoSEQ v3 hsTCRB kit, the TCR beta CDR3 regions were amplified from genomic DNA. In TCRdb, the immuneACCESS table is reduced to in-frame sequences with V and J assigned. These tables do not hold every clone; where another copy was compared, an unresolved V gene accounts for under half, and the others remain unexplained. In all, the sample holds about 21,000 clones, and about 70% of those were seen once. Approximately 2% of the sample belongs to the ten largest clones. The time point label, read with the paper, signifies: pre-treatment sample, taken before nivolumab and TIL therapy. The sample consisted of blood, taken at baseline. These receptors were obtained from a person aged 25-80 years with non-small cell lung cancer.

The V gene is TRBV30, the J gene TRBJ1-5; D remains unclear. This CDR3 region has 13 residues. CDR1 and CDR2 from the germline V gene are GTSNPN and SVGIG (reference sequence). The ends were cut back, 0 bases at V and 4 bases at J, with 7 bases in the middle. CDR3 sequence: CAWSVRENQPQHF. DNA for the CDR3: TGTGCCTGGAGTGTACGGGAGAATCAGCCCCAGCATTTT.

The genes are TRBV5-1 and TRBJ2-2, with D perhaps matching TRBD1 or TRBD2 (6 bases each). CDR3 length: 15 residues. V lost 4 bases, J lost 6 bases, and 16 bases lay in between. CDR1 is SGHRS and CDR2 is YFSETQ in the germline V gene. In nucleotides, the CDR3 is TGCGCCAGCAGCCCCGGACAGACTAGACCCGGGGAGCTGTTTTTT. Protein sequence: CASSPGQTRPGELFF. The full variable domain, its missing parts supplied by reference TRBV5-1 and TRBJ2-2, is KAGVTQTPRYLIKTRGQQVTLSCSPISGHRSVSWYQQTPGQGLQFLFEYFSETQRNKGNFPGRFSGRQFSNSRSEMNVSTLELGDSALYLCASSPGQTRPGELFFGEGSRLTVL.

The chain joins TRBV7-3 to TRBJ2-2, with 9 bases fitting TRBD1. Trimming took 4 bases from V and 6 from J; bases not matched to a gene: 6. The germline V gene has CDR1 SGHTA and CDR2 FQGTGA. CDR3 length: 15 residues. CDR3 loop: CASSSRDRVSGELFF. In DNA form, the CDR3 reads TGTGCCAGCAGCTCCAGGGACAGGGTATCCGGGGAGCTGTTTTTT.

The genes are TRBV4-2 and TRBJ2-3; D is perhaps TRBD2 (5 bases). The CDR3 consists of 15 residues. V was trimmed by 0 bases and J by 9 bases, leaving 16 bases between them. The germline V gene has CDR1 LGHNA and CDR2 YNFKEQ. CDR3 DNA sequence: TGTGCCAGCAGCCAAGATCTTGCTATTCTAGCAACGCAGTATTTT. Protein product: CASSQDLAILATQYF.

The chain joins TRBV6-2 or TRBV6-3 to TRBJ2-3; no firm D call. This CDR3 spans 14 amino acids. V lost 6 bases to trimming and J lost 2 bases, with 12 bases between them. Germline CDR1 MNHEY, CDR2 SVGEGT. In DNA form, the CDR3 reads TGTGCCAGCAGCAGTTTTAGAGCCACAGATACGCAGTATTTT. Translating it yields CASSSFRATDTQYF.